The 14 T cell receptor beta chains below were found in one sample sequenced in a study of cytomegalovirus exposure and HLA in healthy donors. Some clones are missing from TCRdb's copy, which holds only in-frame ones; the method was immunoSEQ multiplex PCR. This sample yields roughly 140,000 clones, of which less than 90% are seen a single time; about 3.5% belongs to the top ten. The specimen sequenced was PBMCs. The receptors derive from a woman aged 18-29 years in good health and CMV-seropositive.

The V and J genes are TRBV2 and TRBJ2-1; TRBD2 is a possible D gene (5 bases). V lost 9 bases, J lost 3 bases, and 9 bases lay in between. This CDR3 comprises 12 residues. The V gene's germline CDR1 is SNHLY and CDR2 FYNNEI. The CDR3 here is CASLAGYNEQFF. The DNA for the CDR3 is TGTGCCAGTCTAGCAGGCTACAATGAGCAGTTCTTC. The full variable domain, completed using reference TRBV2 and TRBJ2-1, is EPEVTQTPSHQVTQMGQEVILRCVPISNHLYFYWYRQILGQKVEFLVSFYNNEISEKSEIFDDQFSVERPDGSNFTLKIRSTKLEDSAMYFCASLAGYNEQFFGPGTRLTVL.

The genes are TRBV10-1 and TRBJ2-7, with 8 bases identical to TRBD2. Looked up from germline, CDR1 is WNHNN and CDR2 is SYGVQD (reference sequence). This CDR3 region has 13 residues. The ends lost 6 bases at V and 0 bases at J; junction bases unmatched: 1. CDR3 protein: CASSGTSSYEQYF. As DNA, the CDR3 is TGCGCCAGCAGCGGGACTAGCTCCTACGAGCAGTACTTC.

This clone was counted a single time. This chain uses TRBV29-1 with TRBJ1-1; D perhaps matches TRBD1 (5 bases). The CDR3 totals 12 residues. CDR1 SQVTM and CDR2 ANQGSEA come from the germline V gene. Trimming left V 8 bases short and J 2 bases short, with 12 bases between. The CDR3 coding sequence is TGCAGCTGGGCAGGGTTTAACACTGAAGCTTTCTTT. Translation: CSWAGFNTEAFF. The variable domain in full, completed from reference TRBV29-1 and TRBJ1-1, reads SAVISQKPSRDICQRGTSLTIQCQVDSQVTMMFWYRQQPGQSLTLIATANQGSEATYESGFVIDKFPISRPNLTFSTLTVSNMSPEDSSIYLCSWAGFNTEAFFGQGTRLTVV.

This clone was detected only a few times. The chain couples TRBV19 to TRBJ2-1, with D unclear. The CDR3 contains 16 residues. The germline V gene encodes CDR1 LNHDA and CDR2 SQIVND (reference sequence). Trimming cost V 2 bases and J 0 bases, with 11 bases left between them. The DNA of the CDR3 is TGTGCCAGTAGTATACAAACCTTGAGCTCCTACAATGAGCAGTTCTTC. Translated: CASSIQTLSSYNEQFF.

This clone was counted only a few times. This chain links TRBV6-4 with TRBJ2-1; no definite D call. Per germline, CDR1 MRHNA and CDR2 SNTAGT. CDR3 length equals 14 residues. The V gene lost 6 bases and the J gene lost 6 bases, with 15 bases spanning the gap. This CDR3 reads CASSLMVESNEQFF. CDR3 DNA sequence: TGTGCCAGCAGCTTAATGGTAGAGAGCAATGAGCAGTTCTTC.

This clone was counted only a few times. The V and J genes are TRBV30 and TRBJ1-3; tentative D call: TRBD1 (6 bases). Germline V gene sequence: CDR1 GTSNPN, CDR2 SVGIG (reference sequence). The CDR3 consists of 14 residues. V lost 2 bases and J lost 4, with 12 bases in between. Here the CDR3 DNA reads TGTGCCTGGAGTCGCGGGGGGACAGGAAACACCATATATTTT. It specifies CAWSRGGTGNTIYF.

The CDR3 nucleotides read TGCGCCAGCGTACAGCGGGGGAACGGGGAGCTGTTTTTT. Translation: CASVQRGNGELFF. The chain links TRBV10-2 to TRBJ2-2; 8 bases match TRBD2. CDR1 WSHSY and CDR2 SAAADI come from the germline V gene. V shed 8 bases and J 7 bases; nucleotides not matched to a gene: 6. The CDR3 is made up of 13 amino acids.

The CDR3 DNA reads as TGTGCCAGCAGCGTAGGTGGGACATCAGGGAATACGCAGTATTTT. Protein sequence: CASSVGGTSGNTQYF. The chain has TRBV9 and TRBJ2-3, with a possible D match to TRBD1 (6 bases). The CDR3 length is 15 residues. CDR1 is SGDLS and CDR2 is YYNGEE in the germline V gene. Between the trimmed V and J ends, which lost 0 bases and 7 bases, there was a span of 15 bases.

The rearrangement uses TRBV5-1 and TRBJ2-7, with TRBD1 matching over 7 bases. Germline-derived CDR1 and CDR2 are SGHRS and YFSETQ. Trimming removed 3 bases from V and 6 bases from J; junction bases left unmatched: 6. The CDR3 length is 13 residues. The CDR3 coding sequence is TGCGCCAGCAGCTCCGACAGGGTTGGCGAGCAGTACTTC. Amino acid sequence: CASSSDRVGEQYF.

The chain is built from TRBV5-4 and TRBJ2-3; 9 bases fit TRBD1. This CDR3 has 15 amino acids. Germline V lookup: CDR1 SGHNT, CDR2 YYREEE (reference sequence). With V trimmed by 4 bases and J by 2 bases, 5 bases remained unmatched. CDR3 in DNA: TGTGCCAGCAGCGCCCGGGACAGGGCCACAGATACGCAGTATTTT. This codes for CASSARDRATDTQYF.

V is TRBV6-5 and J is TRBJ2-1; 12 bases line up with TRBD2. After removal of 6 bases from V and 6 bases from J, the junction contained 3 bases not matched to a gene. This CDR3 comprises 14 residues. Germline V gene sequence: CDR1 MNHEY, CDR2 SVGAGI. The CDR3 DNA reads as TGTGCCAGCAGGTCGGGACTAGCGGGCAATGAGCAGTTCTTC. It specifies CASRSGLAGNEQFF.

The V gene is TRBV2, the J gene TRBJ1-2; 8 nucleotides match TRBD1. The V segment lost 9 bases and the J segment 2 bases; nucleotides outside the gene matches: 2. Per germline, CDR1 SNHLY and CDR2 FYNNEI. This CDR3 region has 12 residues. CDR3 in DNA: TGTGCCAGACGACAGGGGAACTATGGCTACACCTTC. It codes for CARRQGNYGYTF. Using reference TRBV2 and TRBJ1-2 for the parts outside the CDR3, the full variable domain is EPEVTQTPSHQVTQMGQEVILRCVPISNHLYFYWYRQILGQKVEFLVSFYNNEISEKSEIFDDQFSVERPDGSNFTLKIRSTKLEDSAMYFCARRQGNYGYTFGSGTRLTVV.

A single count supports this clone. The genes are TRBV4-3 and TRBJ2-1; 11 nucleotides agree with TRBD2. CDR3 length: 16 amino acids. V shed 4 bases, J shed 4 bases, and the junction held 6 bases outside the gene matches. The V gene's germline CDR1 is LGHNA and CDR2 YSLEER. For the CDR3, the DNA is TGCGCCAGCAGCCCTTTAGCGGGAGGGGGATACAATGAGCAGTTCTTC. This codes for CASSPLAGGGYNEQFF.

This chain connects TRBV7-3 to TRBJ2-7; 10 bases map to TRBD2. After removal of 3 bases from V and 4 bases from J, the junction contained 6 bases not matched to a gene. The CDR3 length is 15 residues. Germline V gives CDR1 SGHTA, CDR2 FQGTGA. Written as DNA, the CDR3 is TGTGCCAGCAGCTTGGGAAGCGGGAGGGCATACGAGCAGTACTTC. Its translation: CASSLGSGRAYEQYF.